The clone carrying this T cell receptor beta chain was counted between two and nine times. As yet, its antigen is unknown. The V end lost 7 bases, the J end lost 0 bases, and 10 bases lay between the germline ends. Germline-derived CDR1 and CDR2 are SQVTM and ANQGSEA. This CDR3 is built from 13 residues. The sample originates from a study of beta chain features in type 1 diabetes. Study-wide results and limits: TCRB CDR3s were moderately but significantly shorter in Type 1 diabetes patients in all four CD4+ subsets. Individuals with type 1 diabetes displayed fewer insertions and more deletions at VDJ junctions.

Of the isolated RNA, all was reverse transcribed, and so the sequenced material was expressed TCRB transcripts. The repertoire was sequenced with immunoSEQ multiplex PCR; TCRdb's copy has only in-frame clones and lacks some. Of 230,000 or so clones in the sample, 16% were seen once. This sequence originates from a young man with type 1 diabetes. The chain recombines TRBV29-1 with TRBJ2-1; unclear D gene. The sample comprised naive CD4+ T cells from blood. The CDR3 reads CSGKLSSYNEQFF. CDR3 sequence (DNA): TGCAGCGGAAAACTAAGCTCCTACAATGAGCAGTTCTTC.